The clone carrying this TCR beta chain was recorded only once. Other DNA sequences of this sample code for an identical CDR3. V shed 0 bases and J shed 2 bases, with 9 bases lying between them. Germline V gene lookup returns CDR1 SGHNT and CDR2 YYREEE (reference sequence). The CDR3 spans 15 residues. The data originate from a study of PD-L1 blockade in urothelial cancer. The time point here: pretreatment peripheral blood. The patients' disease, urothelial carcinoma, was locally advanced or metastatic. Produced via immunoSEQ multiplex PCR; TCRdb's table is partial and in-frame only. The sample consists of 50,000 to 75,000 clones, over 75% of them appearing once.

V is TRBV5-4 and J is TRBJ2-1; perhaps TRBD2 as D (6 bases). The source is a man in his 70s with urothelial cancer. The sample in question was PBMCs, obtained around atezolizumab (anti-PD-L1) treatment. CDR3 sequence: CASSLEAGPYNEQFF. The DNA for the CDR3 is TGTGCCAGCAGCTTGGAAGCGGGCCCCTACAATGAGCAGTTCTTC.